Listed below are T cell receptor beta chains from one sample, sequenced in a study of cytomegalovirus exposure and HLA in healthy donors. Measured with immunoSEQ multiplex PCR; TCRdb has only the in-frame clones, and not every one. The sample has about 120,000 clones; about three fifths are singletons. Source material: PBMCs. All receptors derive from a woman between 40 and 55 years old in good health and CMV-seropositive. Both conserved end residues are part of each CDR3. Each record gives: V gene, J gene, D gene, clone size, CDR3 protein, CDR3 DNA. D genes are given only for firm matches. Clone size is not always given. Where it is, it says once, few, many or a class for expanded clones.

v_gene: TRBV19; j_gene: TRBJ1-5; d_gene: TRBD1; abundance: NA; CDR3aa: CASSTDTGGGQPQHF; CDR3nt: TGTGCCAGTAGTACTGACACAGGGGGAGGTCAGCCCCAGCATTTT
v_gene: TRBV27; j_gene: TRBJ2-7; d_gene: NA; abundance: NA; CDR3aa: CASSFTGYEQYF; CDR3nt: TGTGCCAGCAGTTTTACAGGGTACGAGCAGTACTTC
v_gene: TRBV14; j_gene: TRBJ2-3; d_gene: NA; abundance: few; CDR3aa: CASSRQGGTDTQYF; CDR3nt: TGTGCCAGCAGCCGTCAGGGGGGAACAGATACGCAGTATTTT
v_gene: TRBV19; j_gene: TRBJ2-2; d_gene: NA; abundance: NA; CDR3aa: CASTPMGGLDGELFF; CDR3nt: TGTGCCAGTACCCCGATGGGGGGGCTCGACGGGGAGCTGTTTTTT
v_gene: TRBV2; j_gene: TRBJ2-7; d_gene: TRBD1; abundance: NA; CDR3aa: CASGDRTYSYEQYF; CDR3nt: TGTGCCAGCGGGGACAGGACCTACTCCTACGAGCAGTACTTC
v_gene: TRBV11-2; j_gene: TRBJ2-1; d_gene: NA; abundance: NA; CDR3aa: CASSPDFEQFF; CDR3nt: TGTGCCAGCAGCCCGGACTTTGAGCAGTTCTTC
v_gene: TRBV6-4; j_gene: TRBJ2-3; d_gene: TRBD2; abundance: NA; CDR3aa: CASSITSGITDTQYF; CDR3nt: TGTGCCAGCAGTATCACTAGCGGGATCACAGATACGCAGTATTTT
v_gene: TRBV6-6; j_gene: TRBJ2-2; d_gene: NA; abundance: NA; CDR3aa: CATPYRDGELFF; CDR3nt: TGTGCCACGCCCTACAGGGACGGGGAGCTGTTTTTT
v_gene: TRBV30; j_gene: TRBJ2-5; d_gene: TRBD2; abundance: NA; CDR3aa: CAWAKGRGGRETQYF; CDR3nt: TGTGCCTGGGCCAAGGGGCGGGGGGGCCGAGAGACCCAGTACTTC
v_gene: TRBV18; j_gene: TRBJ1-4; d_gene: NA; abundance: NA; CDR3aa: CASSPPVGERSNEKLFF; CDR3nt: TGTGCCAGCTCACCACCGGTTGGGGAGAGATCTAATGAAAAACTGTTTTTT
v_gene: TRBV18; j_gene: TRBJ1-5; d_gene: TRBD1; abundance: once; CDR3aa: CASSLRQGLNQPQHF; CDR3nt: TGTGCCAGCTCACTACGACAGGGGCTCAATCAGCCCCAGCATTTT
v_gene: TRBV7-9; j_gene: TRBJ1-4; d_gene: NA; abundance: NA; CDR3aa: CASSLGQVNEKLFF; CDR3nt: TGTGCCAGCAGCTTAGGGCAGGTTAATGAAAAACTGTTTTTT
v_gene: TRBV29-1; j_gene: TRBJ2-7; d_gene: NA; abundance: NA; CDR3aa: CSVGGGGNPEYEQYF; CDR3nt: TGCAGCGTTGGGGGAGGCGGGAATCCCGAGTACGAGCAGTACTTC
v_gene: TRBV6-5; j_gene: TRBJ2-1; d_gene: TRBD1; abundance: once; CDR3aa: CASSVGQGWYNEQFF; CDR3nt: TGTGCCAGCAGTGTTGGACAGGGTTGGTACAATGAGCAGTTCTTC
v_gene: TRBV20-1; j_gene: TRBJ2-1; d_gene: NA; abundance: NA; CDR3aa: CSARGGEQFF; CDR3nt: TGCAGTGCTAGGGGAGGTGAGCAGTTCTTC
v_gene: TRBV19; j_gene: TRBJ2-2; d_gene: NA; abundance: NA; CDR3aa: CASSGRVTGELFF; CDR3nt: TGTGCCAGTAGTGGCAGGGTTACCGGGGAGCTGTTTTTT
v_gene: TRBV5-5; j_gene: TRBJ2-5; d_gene: NA; abundance: NA; CDR3aa: CASSFRPPGHQQETQYF; CDR3nt: TGTGCCAGCAGCTTTCGCCCCCCTGGACACCAACAAGAGACCCAGTACTTC
v_gene: TRBV10-3; j_gene: TRBJ1-1; d_gene: NA; abundance: once; CDR3aa: CAISRGPIIEAFF; CDR3nt: TGTGCCATCAGCCGCGGGCCAATTATTGAAGCTTTCTTT
v_gene: TRBV6-6; j_gene: TRBJ1-2; d_gene: NA; abundance: NA; CDR3aa: CASSYGQGLGYTF; CDR3nt: TGTGCCAGCAGTTATGGGCAGGGCTTAGGCTACACCTTC
v_gene: TRBV28; j_gene: TRBJ1-1; d_gene: NA; abundance: once; CDR3aa: CASSLNPPGGVNTEAFF; CDR3nt: TGTGCCAGCAGTTTAAATCCCCCGGGGGGAGTTAACACTGAAGCTTTCTTT
v_gene: TRBV6-5; j_gene: TRBJ1-4; d_gene: NA; abundance: few; CDR3aa: CASSSVGGTNEKLFF; CDR3nt: TGTGCCAGCAGTTCAGTCGGGGGGACTAATGAAAAACTGTTTTTT
v_gene: TRBV7-3; j_gene: TRBJ1-2; d_gene: NA; abundance: NA; CDR3aa: CASSTGPQGTGYTF; CDR3nt: TGTGCCAGCAGCACCGGGCCCCAGGGCACGGGCTACACCTTC
v_gene: TRBV6-1; j_gene: TRBJ2-1; d_gene: TRBD1; abundance: NA; CDR3aa: CASSEEWTGGYNEQFF; CDR3nt: TGTGCCAGCAGTGAAGAGTGGACAGGAGGATACAATGAGCAGTTCTTC
v_gene: TRBV19; j_gene: TRBJ2-2; d_gene: TRBD2; abundance: NA; CDR3aa: CASSIEGLAGGENTGELFF; CDR3nt: TGTGCCAGTAGTATAGAGGGACTAGCGGGAGGCGAGAACACCGGGGAGCTGTTTTTT
v_gene: TRBV9; j_gene: TRBJ2-5; d_gene: TRBD1; abundance: once; CDR3aa: CASSVSGGFQETQYF; CDR3nt: TGTGCCAGCAGCGTATCAGGGGGCTTCCAAGAGACCCAGTACTTC
v_gene: TRBV19; j_gene: TRBJ1-1; d_gene: NA; abundance: NA; CDR3aa: CASSMGLGNTEAFF; CDR3nt: TGTGCCAGTAGTATGGGACTCGGGAACACTGAAGCTTTCTTT
v_gene: TRBV7-9; j_gene: TRBJ2-1; d_gene: NA; abundance: NA; CDR3aa: CASSLMRPSGGDEQFF; CDR3nt: TGTGCCAGCAGCTTGATGCGGCCCTCCGGAGGGGATGAGCAGTTCTTC
v_gene: TRBV11-3; j_gene: TRBJ1-1; d_gene: NA; abundance: NA; CDR3aa: CASSPRGTFSVWEAFF; CDR3nt: TGTGCCAGCAGCCCCCGGGGGACGTTTAGTGTTTGGGAAGCTTTCTTT
v_gene: TRBV7-7; j_gene: TRBJ2-1; d_gene: TRBD2; abundance: once; CDR3aa: CASSPSGGIYNEQFF; CDR3nt: TGTGCTAGCAGTCCAAGCGGGGGGATTTACAATGAGCAGTTCTTC
v_gene: TRBV7-8; j_gene: TRBJ2-7; d_gene: NA; abundance: NA; CDR3aa: CASSFSVEQYF; CDR3nt: TGTGCCAGCAGCTTCTCGGTCGAGCAGTACTTC
v_gene: TRBV10-3; j_gene: TRBJ2-7; d_gene: TRBD2; abundance: once; CDR3aa: CAINAGTSGRGSHEQYF; CDR3nt: TGTGCCATCAACGCCGGGACTAGCGGGAGGGGTTCCCACGAGCAGTACTTC
v_gene: TRBV5-6; j_gene: TRBJ1-1; d_gene: TRBD1; abundance: NA; CDR3aa: CASSAGTGTDEAFF; CDR3nt: TGTGCCAGCAGCGCAGGGACCGGGACAGATGAAGCTTTCTTT
v_gene: TRBV6-1; j_gene: TRBJ1-2; d_gene: NA; abundance: NA; CDR3aa: CASRLPGISGYTF; CDR3nt: TGTGCCAGCAGGCTACCGGGGATCTCTGGCTACACCTTC
v_gene: TRBV30; j_gene: TRBJ1-2; d_gene: NA; abundance: NA; CDR3aa: CAYGNYGYTF; CDR3nt: TGTGCCTACGGGAACTATGGCTACACCTTC
v_gene: TRBV6-4; j_gene: TRBJ1-5; d_gene: NA; abundance: NA; CDR3aa: CASSGDINQPQHF; CDR3nt: TGTGCCAGCAGTGGGGACATCAATCAGCCCCAGCATTTT
v_gene: TRBV2; j_gene: TRBJ1-5; d_gene: NA; abundance: NA; CDR3aa: CASSEAQVRQPQHF; CDR3nt: TGTGCCAGCAGTGAAGCGCAGGTCAGGCAGCCCCAGCATTTT
v_gene: TRBV30; j_gene: TRBJ1-1; d_gene: NA; abundance: NA; CDR3aa: CAWSRALDTEAFF; CDR3nt: TGTGCCTGGTCTAGAGCATTGGACACTGAAGCTTTCTTT
v_gene: TRBV5-1; j_gene: TRBJ2-3; d_gene: NA; abundance: NA; CDR3aa: CASSLNAGTDTQYF; CDR3nt: TGCGCCAGCAGCTTGAACGCAGGAACAGATACGCAGTATTTT
v_gene: TRBV5-1; j_gene: TRBJ2-3; d_gene: TRBD2; abundance: NA; CDR3aa: CASSLGPGLAGGHTDTQYF; CDR3nt: TGCGCCAGCAGCTTGGGCCCGGGACTAGCGGGGGGTCATACAGATACGCAGTATTTT
v_gene: TRBV5-1; j_gene: TRBJ2-2; d_gene: TRBD1; abundance: NA; CDR3aa: CASSRRQGSGELFF; CDR3nt: TGCGCCAGCAGCCGCCGACAGGGAAGCGGGGAGCTGTTTTTT
v_gene: TRBV14; j_gene: TRBJ1-4; d_gene: TRBD1; abundance: NA; CDR3aa: CASSQVGTGNEKLFF; CDR3nt: TGTGCCAGCAGCCAAGTTGGGACAGGGAATGAAAAACTGTTTTTT
v_gene: TRBV6-5; j_gene: TRBJ1-5; d_gene: NA; abundance: once; CDR3aa: CASSTRDVKPQHF; CDR3nt: TGTGCCAGCAGTACTCGGGATGTAAAGCCCCAGCATTTT
v_gene: TRBV18; j_gene: TRBJ1-1; d_gene: TRBD1; abundance: NA; CDR3aa: CASSPDRGPGTEAFF; CDR3nt: TGTGCCAGCTCACCAGACAGGGGCCCGGGGACTGAAGCTTTCTTT
v_gene: TRBV19; j_gene: TRBJ2-3; d_gene: NA; abundance: NA; CDR3aa: CASKDTTSTDTQYF; CDR3nt: TGTGCCAGTAAAGACACCACTAGCACAGATACGCAGTATTTT
v_gene: TRBV5-5; j_gene: TRBJ2-1; d_gene: NA; abundance: few; CDR3aa: CASSLYGDSYNEQFF; CDR3nt: TGTGCCAGCAGCTTGTACGGGGACTCCTACAATGAGCAGTTCTTC
v_gene: TRBV2; j_gene: TRBJ2-7; d_gene: NA; abundance: NA; CDR3aa: CASSRDFAYEQYF; CDR3nt: TGTGCCAGCAGTCGGGACTTCGCATACGAGCAGTACTTC
v_gene: TRBV6-6; j_gene: TRBJ2-3; d_gene: TRBD2; abundance: NA; CDR3aa: CASSWGREGADTQYF; CDR3nt: TGTGCCAGCAGCTGGGGGCGGGAGGGGGCAGATACGCAGTATTTT
v_gene: TRBV9; j_gene: TRBJ2-1; d_gene: NA; abundance: NA; CDR3aa: CASSVSGNHNNEQFF; CDR3nt: TGTGCCAGCAGCGTTTCAGGGAATCACAACAATGAGCAGTTCTTC
v_gene: TRBV6-1; j_gene: TRBJ2-4; d_gene: NA; abundance: few; CDR3aa: CASSERWGPQNIQYF; CDR3nt: TGTGCCAGCAGTGAACGGTGGGGGCCTCAAAACATTCAGTACTTC
v_gene: TRBV7-9; j_gene: TRBJ1-5; d_gene: NA; abundance: NA; CDR3aa: CASSLGAGDMSNQPQHF; CDR3nt: TGTGCCAGCAGCTTAGGGGCGGGGGATATGAGCAATCAGCCCCAGCATTTT
v_gene: TRBV27; j_gene: TRBJ2-7; d_gene: NA; abundance: NA; CDR3aa: CAMPGSHKNEQYF; CDR3nt: TGTGCCATGCCGGGGTCCCACAAAAACGAGCAGTACTTC
v_gene: TRBV11-3; j_gene: TRBJ1-4; d_gene: TRBD1; abundance: few; CDR3aa: CASSPTGNEKLFF; CDR3nt: TGTGCCAGCAGCCCGACAGGGAATGAAAAACTGTTTTTT
v_gene: TRBV2; j_gene: TRBJ2-7; d_gene: TRBD2; abundance: NA; CDR3aa: CASSTSGTYEQYF; CDR3nt: TGTGCCAGCAGTACTAGCGGGACCTACGAGCAGTACTTC
v_gene: TRBV5-4; j_gene: TRBJ1-1; d_gene: NA; abundance: few; CDR3aa: CASSLGNGATEAFF; CDR3nt: TGTGCCAGCAGCTTGGGTAATGGGGCCACTGAAGCTTTCTTT
v_gene: TRBV27; j_gene: TRBJ2-1; d_gene: TRBD2; abundance: once; CDR3aa: CASSPGLAGAGEQFF; CDR3nt: TGTGCCAGCAGTCCCGGACTAGCGGGGGCGGGTGAGCAGTTCTTC
v_gene: TRBV5-8; j_gene: TRBJ2-3; d_gene: TRBD2; abundance: NA; CDR3aa: CASSVAGESTDTQYF; CDR3nt: TGTGCCAGCAGCGTAGCGGGGGAGAGCACAGATACGCAGTATTTT
v_gene: TRBV5-1; j_gene: TRBJ2-7; d_gene: NA; abundance: NA; CDR3aa: CASSPTGAYEQYF; CDR3nt: TGCGCCAGCAGCCCTACGGGTGCCTACGAGCAGTACTTC
v_gene: TRBV19; j_gene: TRBJ2-4; d_gene: NA; abundance: NA; CDR3aa: CASSHPQGLAKNIQYF; CDR3nt: TGTGCCAGTAGTCACCCCCAGGGCCTAGCCAAAAACATTCAGTACTTC